The T cell receptor (beta chain) under discussion was sequenced for a study of cytomegalovirus exposure and HLA in healthy donors. As for the study in general: The study's early data release held tens of millions of unique TCRs from HLA-typed donors. Study-wide points: Most likely, a cluster of highly shared sequence variants arose as a sequencing artifact.

PCR used 60 Vbeta primers and 13 Jbeta primers. Profiling relied on immunoSEQ multiplex PCR, and the TCRdb table lists in-frame clones only, not all of them. The data show 150,000 to 200,000 clones, almost 85% seen once. On this clone: Its antigen is undetermined.

The germline gives CDR1 GTSNPN, CDR2 SVGIG (reference sequence). With 2 bases removed from V and 0 bases from J, the gap between germline ends came to 6 bases. This CDR3 region has 13 residues. The sequenced sample was PBMCs. The TCR sequence derives from a girl aged 5-17 years in good health and CMV-seropositive. The gene calls are TRBV30 and TRBJ2-3, with D possibly matching TRBD2 (5 bases). The CDR3 DNA reads as TGTGCCTGGAGTCCGGGGAGCACAGATACGCAGTATTTT. Its translation: CAWSPGSTDTQYF.